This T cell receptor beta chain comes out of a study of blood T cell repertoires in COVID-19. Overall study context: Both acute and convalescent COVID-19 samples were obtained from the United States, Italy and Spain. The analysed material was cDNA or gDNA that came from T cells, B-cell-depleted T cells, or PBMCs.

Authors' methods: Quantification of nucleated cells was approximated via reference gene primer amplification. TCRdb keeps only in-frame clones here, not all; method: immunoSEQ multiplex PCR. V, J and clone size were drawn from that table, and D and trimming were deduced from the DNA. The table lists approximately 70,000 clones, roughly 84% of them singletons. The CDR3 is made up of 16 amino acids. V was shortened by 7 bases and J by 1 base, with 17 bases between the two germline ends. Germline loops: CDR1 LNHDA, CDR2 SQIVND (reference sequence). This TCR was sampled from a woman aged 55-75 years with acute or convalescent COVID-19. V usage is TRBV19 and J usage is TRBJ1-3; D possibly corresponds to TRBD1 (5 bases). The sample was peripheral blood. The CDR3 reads CASTPKGHYSGNTIYF. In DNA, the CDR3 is TGTGCCAGTACCCCCAAAGGACACTATTCTGGAAACACCATATATTTT.